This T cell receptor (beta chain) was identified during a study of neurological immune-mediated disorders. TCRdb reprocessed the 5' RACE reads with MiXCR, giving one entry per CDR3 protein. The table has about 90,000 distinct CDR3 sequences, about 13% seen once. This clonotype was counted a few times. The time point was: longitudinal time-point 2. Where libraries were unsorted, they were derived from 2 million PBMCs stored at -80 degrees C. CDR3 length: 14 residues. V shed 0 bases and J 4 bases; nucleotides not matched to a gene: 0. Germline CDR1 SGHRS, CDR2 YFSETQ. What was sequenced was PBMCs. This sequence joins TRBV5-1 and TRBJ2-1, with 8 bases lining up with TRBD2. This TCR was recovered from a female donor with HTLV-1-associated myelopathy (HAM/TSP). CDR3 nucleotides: TGCGCCAGCAGCTTGGGACTAGCGTACAATGAGCAGTTCTTC. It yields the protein CASSLGLAYNEQFF.